This T cell receptor (beta chain) was sequenced in a study of T-cell memory formation after mild COVID-19 (dated by TCRdb to 2020 to 2022). About the investigation overall: TCR sequence clusters from the two donors were found to be largely donor specific. The cohort comprised two young, previously healthy adult volunteers, one female and one male. T-cell clones expanding and contracting after mild COVID-19 in two donors were tracked by longitudinal TCRalpha and TCRbeta repertoire sequencing.

Measured from the cysteine to the phenylalanine, the CDR3 is 15 residues long. CDR3 DNA only is kept here, 45 bases in frame from base 1. V and J lose 1 base and 4 bases, and a span of 11 bases separates them. Ficoll-Paque density gradient centrifugation was the method used to isolate PBMCs. As concerns this clonotype: This receptor's antigen is unknown. One base away there is no much larger clone; base qualities are not given.

The full study reports these points: Whether the second-wave clones peaking on day 37 were SARS-CoV-2 specific was not confirmed. Contracting CD4+ clones turned up mainly in the CM and EM memory subsets, whereas EMRA was where CD8+ clones were enriched. Clones contracting from day 15 to 85 had balanced CD4/CD8 phenotypes, while a second wave expanding from day 15 to 37 was biased towards CD4+. The study included only a couple of mild cases, and larger cohorts that include severe cases with pre-infection samples were judged to be necessary. The detection of some responding clones in pre-infection memory suggests that pre-existing cross-reactive memory T cells joined the SARS-CoV-2 response.

Sequencing instrument: Illumina NovaSeq 6000. TCRalpha and TCRbeta cDNA libraries were constructed by 5'RACE with constant-segment primers, with sample barcodes and unique molecular identifiers being introduced. RNA was extracted from every sample with Trizol reagent. The libraries were amplified in two PCR steps, and the second step added a second sample barcode and Illumina TruSeq adapters. Libraries were sequenced on an Illumina NovaSeq with 2 x 150 bp paired-end reads. In the source study's methods: Demultiplexing of reads and collapsing into UMI-guided consensus sequences were performed with migec v1.2.7. With mixcr v2.1.11, UMI consensuses were aligned to TRA and TRB V and J templates and assembled into clonotypes. A clonotype was counted as expanded or contracted only if both edgeR and NoisET called the change significant, with noise models trained on biological replicates. edgeR calls used a false discovery rate-adjusted p below 0.01 and a log2 fold-change threshold of 1. PCA with hierarchical clustering of max-normalized trajectories of the 1000 most abundant clonotypes was used as exploratory dynamics analysis. Each responding clone was given a CD4 or CD8 phenotype based on the CD4+ and CD8+ repertoires, which had been sequenced separately. The public reads were quality trimmed at Q25 with fastp and then assembled into clones with MiXCR by TCRdb, keeping productive beta chains. Each CDR3 protein appears once, grouped with its most common genes and DNA. The V and J calls and clone size come from TCRdb's table, not from the authors' own analysis. Counted in this sample were fewer than 450,000 distinct CDR3 sequences; approximately 24% of them appeared once. The leading ten clones occupy 8.5% to 9% of the sample.

The sequence derives from an adult woman who had mild COVID-19 (a few samples of this study predate the infection). The sample titles of this study are shuffled in the database, so cell type and time point are left out; the donor was told from shared clones. The sequenced material came from PBMCs or a T cell subset sorted from them (not recorded which). The chain employs TRBV12-3 or TRBV12-4 and TRBJ2-1; the D call is possibly TRBD1 or TRBD2, each sharing 5 bases. The CDR3 here reads CASSLDVGVYNEQFF. In nucleotides, the sequence is TGTGCCAGCAGTTTAGATGTGGGGGTATACAATGAGCAGTTCTTC.